The entry below describes one T cell receptor (beta chain). Its antigen is not known. This record comes from a study of immune evolution from preneoplasia to lung adenocarcinoma. Study-wide results and caveats: Top clone frequencies peaked in normal lung, apparently declining through invasive adenocarcinoma.

This table comes from immunoSEQ multiplex PCR, and its TCRdb copy is limited to in-frame clones, with some not included. Altogether a few thousand clones are present, 81% being singletons, with the ten largest covering 8.5% to 10%. Each case's diagnosis was confirmed by two pathologists on H&E. Germline CDR1 is SGHRS and CDR2 is YFSETQ. The CDR3 contains 15 residues. The J segment lost 6 bases and the V segment lost 5 bases, leaving 12 bases of the junction unmatched. The chain joins TRBV5-1 to TRBJ2-3; 7 positions agree with TRBD2. Sequencing was performed on FFPE adjacent normal lung tissue. The clonotype was recovered from a person aged 65-85 years with lung adenocarcinoma. CDR3 DNA: TGCGCCAGCAGTACTCCTAGCGGACCTCGGGATACGCAGTATTTT. Amino acid sequence: CASSTPSGPRDTQYF.